Each of the 7 T cell receptor beta chains below was sequenced from the same sample in a study of T cells after yellow fever vaccination. TCRdb independently ran MiXCR on the 5' RACE reads; one entry per CDR3 protein. The sample has 50,000 or so distinct CDR3 sequences, around 7% seen once; the top ten hold about 40%. The sequencing used CD8+ T cells sorted from PBMCs, collected on the day of the first yellow fever vaccination. The receptors were gathered from a man younger than 35 who received the YFV17D yellow fever vaccine.

This clonotype was detected ten times or more. This chain joins TRBV4-1 and TRBJ2-1; 7 bases agree with TRBD2. Germline-derived CDR1 and CDR2 are MGHRA and YSYEKL. The CDR3 spans 13 residues. With V trimmed by 3 bases and J by 10 bases, 6 bases remained unmatched. The CDR3 is CASSQGGDREQFF. The DNA for the CDR3 is TGCGCCAGCAGCCAGGGGGGGGATCGGGAGCAGTTCTTC.

At least ten counts were recorded for this clonotype. CDR3 in DNA: TGTGCCGAGAGCGGGGCTAGCACAGATACGCAGTATTTT. Residues: CAESGASTDTQYF. The chain has TRBV7-9 and TRBJ2-3, with 7 bases fitting TRBD2. This CDR3 has 13 amino acids. V shed 11 bases, J shed 0 bases, and the junction held 5 bases outside the gene matches. Germline V gene lookup returns CDR1 SEHNR and CDR2 FQNEAQ (reference sequence).

This clonotype was observed a handful of times. The rearrangement uses TRBV5-1 and TRBJ2-1, with unresolved D. Trimming took 3 bases from V and 0 from J, leaving 10 bases between them. Germline V CDR1 and CDR2: SGHRS, YFSETQ. The CDR3 is 15 residues long. CDR3 sequence: CASSSRRSSYNEQFF. CDR3 DNA sequence: TGCGCCAGCAGCTCTCGCCGAAGCTCCTACAATGAGCAGTTCTTC.

This clonotype showed up just a few times. The genes are TRBV19 and TRBJ2-1; 11 bases align to TRBD1. Germline CDR1 reads LNHDA; CDR2 reads SQIVND (reference sequence). V trimming: 9 bases; J trimming: 2 bases; junction bases outside the gene matches: 3. The CDR3 has 14 residues. CDR3 residues: CASSGQGAYNEQFF. DNA for the CDR3: TGTGCCAGCTCGGGACAGGGGGCCTACAATGAGCAGTTCTTC.

At least ten counts were recorded for this clonotype. The V gene is TRBV5-1, the J gene TRBJ2-7; D is undetermined. Trimming pared 0 bases from V and 2 bases from J, leaving 6 bases between. Germline-derived CDR1 and CDR2 are SGHRS and YFSETQ. The CDR3 has 13 amino acids. CDR3 nucleotides: TGCGCCAGCAGCTTGGCCTTGGCCTACGAGCAGTACTTC. Translated: CASSLALAYEQYF. The full variable domain, with the rest looked up from reference TRBV5-1 and TRBJ2-7, is KAGVTQTPRYLIKTRGQQVTLSCSPISGHRSVSWYQQTPGQGLQFLFEYFSETQRNKGNFPGRFSGRQFSNSRSEMNVSTLELGDSALYLCASSLALAYEQYFGPGTRLTVT.

This clonotype was detected many times. The rearrangement uses TRBV19 and TRBJ1-1; TRBD1 aligns across 9 bases. The CDR3 loop spans 12 amino acids. The junction had 1 base not matched to a gene; V was cut back by 6 bases and J by 5 bases. Germline CDR1 is LNHDA and CDR2 is SQIVND (reference sequence). The CDR3 nucleotides are TGTGCCAGTAGGACAGGGGGTACTGAAGCTTTCTTT. Residues: CASRTGGTEAFF. The complete variable domain, with remaining parts taken from reference TRBV19 and TRBJ1-1, reads DGGITQSPKYLFRKEGQNVTLSCEQNLNHDAMYWYRQDPGQGLRLIYYSQIVNDFQKGDIAEGYSVSREKKESFPLTVTSAQKNPTAFYLCASRTGGTEAFFGQGTRLTVV.

The rearrangement uses TRBV7-9 and TRBJ1-5; D remains ambiguous. The CDR3 consists of 12 residues. V was pared by 2 bases and J by 5 bases, with 4 bases between. From germline, CDR1 is SEHNR and CDR2 FQNEAQ (reference sequence). The CDR3 DNA reads as TGTGCCAGCAGCTTATTAGATCAGCCCCAGCATTTT. Its translation is CASSLLDQPQHF.